This TCR beta chain was documented in a study of blood T cell repertoires in COVID-19. Study summary: T cells, B-cell-depleted T cells, or PBMCs provided the cDNA or gDNA that served as material.

Germline-derived CDR1 and CDR2 are MNHEY and SVGEGT. Trimming pared 0 bases from V and 0 bases from J, leaving 5 bases between. The length of the CDR3 is 14 residues. In the original workflow: Estimation of nucleated cell counts relied on the amplification of reference gene primers. The data were produced by immunoSEQ multiplex PCR, yet TCRdb's version contains in-frame clones alone and is incomplete. V and J calls and clone size are as listed in that table; D and trimming were resolved from the DNA. The table has about 120,000 clones, 75% to 85% seen once. The table lists this clone with a few counts.

The V call is TRBV6-2 or TRBV6-3, the J call TRBJ1-1; D remains unclear. Specimen: peripheral blood. The clonotype originates from a woman older than 75 with acute or convalescent COVID-19. In DNA form, the CDR3 reads TGTGCCAGCAGTTACTCCGGTGTGAACACTGAAGCTTTCTTT. It is translated as CASSYSGVNTEAFF.